The 15 T cell receptor beta chains below come from one sample, sequenced in a study of blood T cell repertoires in COVID-19 (dated by TCRdb to 2018 to 2021). The library was obtained by the immunoSEQ multiplex PCR assay. TCRdb holds this immuneACCESS table with in-frame rearrangements only. Some clones are missing; in checked studies, unresolved V genes explain under half, and the rest has no known cause. The sample table contains about 180,000 clones; only one count was recorded for 80% to 90% of them. The ten largest make up more than 2.5% of the sample. The sequencing input was peripheral blood. The receptors stem from a man aged 55-75 years with acute or convalescent COVID-19.

The V call is TRBV19, the J call TRBJ2-7; possible D gene TRBD2, 6 bases. The CDR3 contains 13 residues. The germline V gene has CDR1 LNHDA and CDR2 SQIVND (reference sequence). V was clipped by 6 bases and J by 3 bases, with 12 bases between them. The CDR3 nucleotides are TGTGCCAGTAGCCACGGGAGAAACTACGAGCAGTACTTC. This gives the protein CASSHGRNYEQYF. Looking up the rest from reference TRBV19 and TRBJ2-7 gives the full variable domain: DGGITQSPKYLFRKEGQNVTLSCEQNLNHDAMYWYRQDPGQGLRLIYYSQIVNDFQKGDIAEGYSVSREKKESFPLTVTSAQKNPTAFYLCASSHGRNYEQYFGPGTRLTVT.

The chain carries TRBV4-2 and TRBJ2-2; 7 bases match TRBD2. V trimming: 0 bases; J trimming: 1 base; junction bases outside the gene matches: 11. This CDR3 has 19 amino acids. CDR1 is LGHNA and CDR2 is YNFKEQ in the germline V gene. DNA of the CDR3: TGTGCCAGCAGCCAAGATCGGAGGAAGGCGGGAGAGAACACCGGGGAGCTGTTTTTT. This gives the protein CASSQDRRKAGENTGELFF.

In its sample, this clone was seen many times. The rearrangement links TRBV6-1 to TRBJ1-2; 8 nucleotides match TRBD1. CDR3 length: 14 amino acids. With 1 base clipped from V and 6 bases from J, the junction kept 4 bases outside the gene matches. Germline V gene lookup returns CDR1 MNHNS and CDR2 SASEGT. The CDR3 DNA is TGTGCCAGCAGTGAAGTGGGGACAGGTCATGGCTACACCTTC. It codes for CASSEVGTGHGYTF.

The chain recombines TRBV5-1 with TRBJ2-1, with 10 bases lining up with TRBD2. V trimming: 4 bases; J trimming: 8 bases; junction bases outside the gene matches: 6. CDR3 size: 14 residues. Germline values: CDR1 SGHRS, CDR2 YFSETQ. CDR3 sequence: CASSLRLAGDEQFF. The CDR3 nucleotides read TGCGCCAGCAGCCTCAGACTAGCGGGCGATGAGCAGTTCTTC. Supplemented by reference TRBV5-1 and TRBJ2-1, the full variable domain reads KAGVTQTPRYLIKTRGQQVTLSCSPISGHRSVSWYQQTPGQGLQFLFEYFSETQRNKGNFPGRFSGRQFSNSRSEMNVSTLELGDSALYLCASSLRLAGDEQFFGPGTRLTVL.

The J gene is TRBJ2-7, the V gene TRBV18, with 8 bases matching TRBD1. This CDR3 spans 14 amino acids. Germline values: CDR1 KGHSH, CDR2 LQKENI. J lost 2 bases, V lost 3 bases, and 3 bases had no gene match. This CDR3 reads CASSPGQGTYEQYF. DNA for the CDR3: TGTGCCAGCTCACCCGGACAGGGTACCTACGAGCAGTACTTC.

J is TRBJ1-6 and V is TRBV6-6, with 9 nucleotides matching TRBD1. V trimming: 6 bases; J trimming: 9 bases; junction bases outside the gene matches: 6. The CDR3 sequence is 14 residues long. CDR1 MNHNY and CDR2 SVGAGI come from the germline V gene (reference sequence). The CDR3 sequence is CASRSGTGISPLHF. The CDR3 DNA is TGTGCCAGCAGATCCGGGACAGGGATTTCACCCCTCCACTTT.

The V and J genes are TRBV4-3 and TRBJ2-2, with 8 bases that match TRBD2. V trimming: 0 bases; J trimming: 2 bases; junction bases outside the gene matches: 14. There are 20 residues in the CDR3. Germline assignment: CDR1 LGHNA and CDR2 YSLEER. CDR3 residues: CASSQDWSGGGIYNTGELFF. The CDR3 DNA is TGCGCCAGCAGCCAAGATTGGAGCGGGGGAGGTATTTACAACACCGGGGAGCTGTTTTTT.

The chain uses TRBV7-2 and TRBJ2-1; 10 nucleotides agree with TRBD2. Germline CDR1 SGHTA, CDR2 FQGNSA. V trimming: 5 bases; J trimming: 14 bases; junction bases outside the gene matches: 6. The CDR3 length is 12 residues. The CDR3, as DNA: TGTGCCAGCAGCCCCACCGGGACTAGCGAGTTCTTC. As protein: CASSPTGTSEFF.

This sequence joins TRBV7-9 and TRBJ1-2, with a possible D match to TRBD1 (6 bases). The CDR3 contains 12 residues. Germline loops: CDR1 SEHNR, CDR2 FQNEAQ (reference sequence). Trimming stripped 9 bases from V and 7 bases from J, with 15 bases between. The CDR3 region is CASVGTSGGYTF. The DNA for the CDR3 is TGTGCCAGTGTCGGGACATCGGGTGGCTACACCTTC.

The chain links TRBV24-1 to TRBJ2-2, with 7 bases lining up with TRBD2. Trimming at V came to 1 base and at J to 5 bases, leaving 3 bases not matched to a gene. There are 15 residues in the CDR3. Germline loops: CDR1 KGHDR, CDR2 SFDVKD. The CDR3 loop is CATSDLAGRTGELFF. Here the CDR3 DNA reads TGTGCCACCAGTGATTTAGCGGGACGTACCGGGGAGCTGTTTTTT.

V is TRBV7-2 and J is TRBJ2-1; a weak D match, TRBD2 (6 bases). V was cut by 0 bases and J by 7 bases, with 16 bases left in between. This CDR3 is built from 16 residues. Germline V gene data show CDR1 as SGHTA and CDR2 as FQGNSA. This chain's CDR3 is CASSLARESNENEQFF. The DNA of the CDR3 is TGTGCCAGCAGCTTAGCTCGGGAGAGCAACGAGAATGAGCAGTTCTTC. The complete variable domain, with remaining parts taken from reference TRBV7-2 and TRBJ2-1, reads GAGVSQSPSNKVTEKGKDVELRCDPISGHTALYWYRQSLGQGLEFLIYFQGNSAPDKSGLPSDRFSAERTGGSVSTLTIQRTQQEDSAVYLCASSLARESNENEQFFGPGTRLTVL.

This clone was counted once. This chain joins TRBV27 and TRBJ2-2; 9 bases map to TRBD1. With V trimmed by 7 bases and J by 3 bases, 9 bases remained unmatched. Per germline, CDR1 MNHEY and CDR2 SMNVEV (reference sequence). The CDR3 consists of 16 residues. The CDR3 DNA follows: TGTGCCAGCACTTGGGACAGGGCCAGTCACACCGGGGAGCTGTTTTTT. This sequence encodes CASTWDRASHTGELFF.

V gene TRBV6-5 combines with J gene TRBJ1-1, with a possible D match to TRBD1 (6 bases). V was clipped by 10 bases and J by 3 bases, with 15 bases between them. CDR1 MNHEY and CDR2 SVGAGI come from the germline V gene. The CDR3 is 13 residues long. The CDR3 DNA reads as TGTGCCACCCTAGGGGGGGGGCACACTGAAGCTTTCTTT. This translates into CATLGGGHTEAFF.

This chain uses TRBV18 with TRBJ2-7, with TRBD2 identical over 12 bases. The germline V gene encodes CDR1 KGHSH and CDR2 LQKENI. The trim removed 4 bases at V and 4 bases at J, leaving 8 bases unmatched. CDR3 length: 16 residues. CDR3 coding DNA: TGTGCCAGCTCACTCCGACTAGCGGGAGCCCCTTACGAGCAGTACTTC. Amino acid sequence: CASSLRLAGAPYEQYF. The entire variable domain, with the rest obtained from reference TRBV18 and TRBJ2-7, is as follows: NAGVMQNPRHLVRRRGQEARLRCSPMKGHSHVYWYRQLPEEGLKFMVYLQKENIIDESGMPKERFSAEFPKEGPSILRIQQVVRGDSAAYFCASSLRLAGAPYEQYFGPGTRLTVT.

V gene TRBV20-1 combines with J gene TRBJ1-2; D may be TRBD1 (5 bases). From germline, CDR1 is DFQATT and CDR2 SNEGSKA (reference sequence). The CDR3 totals 12 residues. V was clipped by 3 bases and J by 1 base, with 6 bases between them. CDR3 nucleotide sequence: TGCAGTGCTAGTCAGGGTAACTATGGCTACACCTTC. Protein: CSASQGNYGYTF.